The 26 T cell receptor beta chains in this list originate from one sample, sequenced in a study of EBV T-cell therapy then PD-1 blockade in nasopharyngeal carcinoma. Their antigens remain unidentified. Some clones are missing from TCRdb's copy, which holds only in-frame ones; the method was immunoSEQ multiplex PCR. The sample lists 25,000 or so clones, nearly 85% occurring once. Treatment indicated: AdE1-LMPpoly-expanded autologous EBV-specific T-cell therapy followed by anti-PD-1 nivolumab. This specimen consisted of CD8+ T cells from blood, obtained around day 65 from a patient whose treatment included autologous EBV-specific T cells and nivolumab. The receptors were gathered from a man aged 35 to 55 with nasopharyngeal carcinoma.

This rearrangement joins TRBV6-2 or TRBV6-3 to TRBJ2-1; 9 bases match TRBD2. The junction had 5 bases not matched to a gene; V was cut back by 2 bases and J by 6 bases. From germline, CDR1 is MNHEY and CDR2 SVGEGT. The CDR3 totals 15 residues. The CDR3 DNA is TGTGCCAGCAGTTACAGGCTAGCGGGGAGCAATGAGCAGTTCTTC. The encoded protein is CASSYRLAGSNEQFF.

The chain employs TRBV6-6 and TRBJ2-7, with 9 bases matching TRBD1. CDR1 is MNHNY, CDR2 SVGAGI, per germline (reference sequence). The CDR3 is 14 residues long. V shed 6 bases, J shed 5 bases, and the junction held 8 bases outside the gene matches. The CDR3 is CASRQGAMFNEQYF. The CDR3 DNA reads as TGTGCCAGCAGACAGGGGGCGATGTTCAACGAGCAGTACTTC.

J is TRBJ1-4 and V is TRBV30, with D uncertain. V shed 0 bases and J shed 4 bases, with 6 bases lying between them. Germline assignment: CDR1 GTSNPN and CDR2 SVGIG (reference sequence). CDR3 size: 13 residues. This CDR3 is CAWSVAGNEKLFF. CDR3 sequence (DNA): TGTGCCTGGAGTGTCGCCGGTAATGAAAAACTGTTTTTT.

CDR3 in DNA: TGTGCCAGCAGTTTATCGAACGGGGACAGAGCCTACGAGCAGTACTTC. As protein: CASSLSNGDRAYEQYF. The rearrangement links TRBV27 to TRBJ2-7; 7 positions agree with TRBD1. The trim removed 0 bases at V and 2 bases at J, leaving 7 bases unmatched. The CDR3 has 16 amino acids. CDR1 MNHEY and CDR2 SMNVEV come from the germline V gene (reference sequence).

DNA of the CDR3: TGTGCCAGCAGCCTTAAAACAGTTCGACAGGCGGCATCCTACGAGCAGTACTTC. Protein product: CASSLKTVRQAASYEQYF. The rearrangement joins TRBV7-2 to TRBJ2-7; tentative D call: TRBD1 (6 bases). The CDR3 sequence is 18 residues long. Germline V CDR1 and CDR2: SGHTA, FQGNSA. V lost 5 bases and J 1 base, leaving 24 bases between the germline ends.

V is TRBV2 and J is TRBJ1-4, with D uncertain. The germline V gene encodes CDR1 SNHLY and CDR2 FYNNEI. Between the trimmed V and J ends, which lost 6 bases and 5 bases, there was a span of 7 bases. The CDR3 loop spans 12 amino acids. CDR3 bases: TGTGCCAGCAGGACCTTAAATGAAAAACTGTTTTTT. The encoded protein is CASRTLNEKLFF.

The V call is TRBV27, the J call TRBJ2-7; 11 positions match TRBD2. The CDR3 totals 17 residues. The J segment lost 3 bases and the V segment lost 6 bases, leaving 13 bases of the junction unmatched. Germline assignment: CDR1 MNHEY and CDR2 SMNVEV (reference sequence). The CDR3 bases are TGTGCCAGCAGCTCTTTACATTCTAGCGGGGGGATCTACGAGCAGTACTTC. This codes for CASSSLHSSGGIYEQYF.

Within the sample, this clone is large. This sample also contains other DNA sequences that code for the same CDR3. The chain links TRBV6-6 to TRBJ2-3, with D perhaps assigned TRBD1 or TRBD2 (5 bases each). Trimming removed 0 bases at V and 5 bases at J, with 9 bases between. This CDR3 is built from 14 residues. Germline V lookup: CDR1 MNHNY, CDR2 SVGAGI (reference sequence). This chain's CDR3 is CASSYSPGRDTQYF. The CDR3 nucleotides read TGTGCCAGCAGTTACTCCCCGGGGCGAGATACGCAGTATTTT.

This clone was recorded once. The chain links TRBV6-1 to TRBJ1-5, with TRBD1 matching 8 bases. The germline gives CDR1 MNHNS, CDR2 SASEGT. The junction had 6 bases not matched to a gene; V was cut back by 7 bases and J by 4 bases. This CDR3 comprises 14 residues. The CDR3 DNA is TGTGCCAGCAACGACAGGGGTTCAAATCAGCCCCAGCATTTT. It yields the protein CASNDRGSNQPQHF.

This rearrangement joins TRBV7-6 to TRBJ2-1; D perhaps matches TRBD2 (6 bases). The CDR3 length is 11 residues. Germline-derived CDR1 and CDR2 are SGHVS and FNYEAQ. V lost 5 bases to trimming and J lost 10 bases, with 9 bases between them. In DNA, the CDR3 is TGTGCCAGCAGCCCGGCGGGAGAGCAGTTCTTC. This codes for CASSPAGEQFF.

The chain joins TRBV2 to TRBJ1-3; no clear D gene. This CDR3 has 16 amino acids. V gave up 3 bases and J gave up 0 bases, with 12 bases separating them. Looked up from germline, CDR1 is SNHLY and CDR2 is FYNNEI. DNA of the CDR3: TGTGCCAGCAGTGAGGGCTGGCCGAGCTCTGGAAACACCATATATTTT. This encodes CASSEGWPSSGNTIYF.

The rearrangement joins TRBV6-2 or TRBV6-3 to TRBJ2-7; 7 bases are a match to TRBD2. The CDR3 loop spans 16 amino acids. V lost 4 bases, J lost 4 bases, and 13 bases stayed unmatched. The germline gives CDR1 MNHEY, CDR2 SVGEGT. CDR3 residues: CASSFPQRGVFYEQYF. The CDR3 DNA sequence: TGTGCCAGCAGTTTTCCCCAGCGGGGAGTTTTTTACGAGCAGTACTTC.

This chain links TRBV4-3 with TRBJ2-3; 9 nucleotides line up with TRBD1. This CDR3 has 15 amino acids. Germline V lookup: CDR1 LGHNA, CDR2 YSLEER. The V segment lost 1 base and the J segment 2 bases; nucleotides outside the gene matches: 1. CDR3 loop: CASSQGTGVTDTQYF. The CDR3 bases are TGCGCCAGCAGCCAAGGGACAGGGGTCACAGATACGCAGTATTTT.

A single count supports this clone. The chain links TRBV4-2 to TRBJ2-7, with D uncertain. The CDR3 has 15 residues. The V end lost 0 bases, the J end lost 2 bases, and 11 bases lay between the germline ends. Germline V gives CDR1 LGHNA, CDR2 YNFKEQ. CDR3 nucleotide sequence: TGTGCCAGCAGCCAAGAACAGAGCGAACCCTACGAGCAGTACTTC. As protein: CASSQEQSEPYEQYF.

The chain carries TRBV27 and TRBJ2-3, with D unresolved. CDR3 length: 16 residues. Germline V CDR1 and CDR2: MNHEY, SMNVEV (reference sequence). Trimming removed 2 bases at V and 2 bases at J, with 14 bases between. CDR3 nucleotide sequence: TGTGCCAGCAGTTTAGGTGAAAGCCGATACACAGATACGCAGTATTTT. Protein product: CASSLGESRYTDTQYF.

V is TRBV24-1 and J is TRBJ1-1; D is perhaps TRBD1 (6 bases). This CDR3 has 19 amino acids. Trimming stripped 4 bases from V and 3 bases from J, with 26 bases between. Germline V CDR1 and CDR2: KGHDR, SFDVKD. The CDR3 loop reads CATSELGGHSRGKDTEAFF. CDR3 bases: TGTGCCACCAGTGAACTAGGGGGGCACTCGCGTGGTAAGGACACTGAAGCTTTCTTT.

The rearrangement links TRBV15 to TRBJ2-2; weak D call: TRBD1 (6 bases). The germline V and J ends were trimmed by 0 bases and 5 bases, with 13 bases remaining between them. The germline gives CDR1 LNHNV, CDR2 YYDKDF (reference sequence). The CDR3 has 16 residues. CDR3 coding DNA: TGTGCCACCAGCAGAGACGCGACAGGAGGTACCGGGGAGCTGTTTTTT. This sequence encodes CATSRDATGGTGELFF.

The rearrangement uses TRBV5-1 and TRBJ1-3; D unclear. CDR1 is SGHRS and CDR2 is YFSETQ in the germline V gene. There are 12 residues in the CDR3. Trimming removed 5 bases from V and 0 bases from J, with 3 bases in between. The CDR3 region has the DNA TGCGCCAGCAGTATCTCTGGAAACACCATATATTTT. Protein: CASSISGNTIYF. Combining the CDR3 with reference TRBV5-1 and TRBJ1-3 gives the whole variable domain KAGVTQTPRYLIKTRGQQVTLSCSPISGHRSVSWYQQTPGQGLQFLFEYFSETQRNKGNFPGRFSGRQFSNSRSEMNVSTLELGDSALYLCASSISGNTIYFGEGSWLTVV.

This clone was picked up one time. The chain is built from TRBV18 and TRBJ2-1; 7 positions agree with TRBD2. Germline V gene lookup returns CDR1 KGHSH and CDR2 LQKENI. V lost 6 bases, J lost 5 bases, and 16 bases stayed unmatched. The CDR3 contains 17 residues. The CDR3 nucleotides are TGTGCCAGCTCCCGGGGGGTTCGCCGATCTTATAACAATGAGCAGTTCTTC. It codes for CASSRGVRRSYNNEQFF.

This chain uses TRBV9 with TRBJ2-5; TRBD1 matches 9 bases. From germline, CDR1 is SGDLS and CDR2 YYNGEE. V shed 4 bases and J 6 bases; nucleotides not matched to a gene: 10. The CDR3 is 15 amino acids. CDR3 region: CASSPTGTGFKTQYF. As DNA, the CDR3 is TGTGCCAGCAGCCCAACCGGGACAGGGTTCAAGACCCAGTACTTC.

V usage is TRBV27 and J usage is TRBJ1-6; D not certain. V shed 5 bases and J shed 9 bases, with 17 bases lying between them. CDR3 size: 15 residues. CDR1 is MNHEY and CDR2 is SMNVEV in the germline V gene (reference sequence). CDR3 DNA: TGTGCCAGCAGTCTGGGATGGAGTGTGGGTTCACCCCTCCACTTT. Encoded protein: CASSLGWSVGSPLHF.

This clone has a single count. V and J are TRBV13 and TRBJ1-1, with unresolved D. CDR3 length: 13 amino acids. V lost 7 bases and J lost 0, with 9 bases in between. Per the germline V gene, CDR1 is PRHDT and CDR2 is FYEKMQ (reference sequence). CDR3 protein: CASTRFMNTEAFF. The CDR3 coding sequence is TGTGCCAGCACCAGATTCATGAACACTGAAGCTTTCTTT. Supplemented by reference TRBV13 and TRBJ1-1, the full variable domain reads AAGVIQSPRHLIKEKRETATLKCYPIPRHDTVYWYQQGPGQDPQFLISFYEKMQSDKGSIPDRFSAQQFSDYHSELNMSSLELGDSALYFCASTRFMNTEAFFGQGTRLTVV.

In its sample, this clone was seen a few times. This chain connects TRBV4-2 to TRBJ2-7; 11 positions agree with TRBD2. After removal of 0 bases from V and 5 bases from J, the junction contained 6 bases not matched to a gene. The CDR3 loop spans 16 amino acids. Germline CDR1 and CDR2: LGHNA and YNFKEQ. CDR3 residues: CASSQDLSGGADEQYF. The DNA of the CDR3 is TGTGCCAGCAGCCAAGACCTTAGCGGGGGGGCCGACGAGCAGTACTTC.

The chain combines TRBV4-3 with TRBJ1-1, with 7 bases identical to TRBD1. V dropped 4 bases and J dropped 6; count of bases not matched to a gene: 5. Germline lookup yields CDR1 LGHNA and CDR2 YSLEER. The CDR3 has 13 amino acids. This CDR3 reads CASSLSQGAEAFF. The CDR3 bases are TGCGCCAGCAGCCTAAGTCAGGGGGCTGAAGCTTTCTTT.

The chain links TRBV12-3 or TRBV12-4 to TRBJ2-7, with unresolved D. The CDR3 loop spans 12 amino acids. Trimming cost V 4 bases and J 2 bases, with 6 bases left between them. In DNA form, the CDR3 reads TGTGCCAGCAGTTCCCTACCCTACGAGCAGTACTTC. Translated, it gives CASSSLPYEQYF.

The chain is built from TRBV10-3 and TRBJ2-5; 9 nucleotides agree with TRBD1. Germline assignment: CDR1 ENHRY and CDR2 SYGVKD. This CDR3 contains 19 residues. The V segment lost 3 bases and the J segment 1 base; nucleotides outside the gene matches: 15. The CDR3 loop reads CAISENRGPSPISQETQYF. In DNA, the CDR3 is TGTGCCATCAGTGAAAACAGGGGGCCCTCGCCCATCTCCCAAGAGACCCAGTACTTC.